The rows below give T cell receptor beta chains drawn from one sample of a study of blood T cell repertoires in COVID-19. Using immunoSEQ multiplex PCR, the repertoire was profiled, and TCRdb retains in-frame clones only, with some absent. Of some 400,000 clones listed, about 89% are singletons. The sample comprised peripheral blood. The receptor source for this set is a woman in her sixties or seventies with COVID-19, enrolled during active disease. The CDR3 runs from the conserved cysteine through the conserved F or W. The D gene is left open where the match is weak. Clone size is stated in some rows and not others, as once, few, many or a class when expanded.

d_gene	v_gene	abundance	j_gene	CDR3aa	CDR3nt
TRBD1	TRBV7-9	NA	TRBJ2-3	CASSPGGSTDTQYF	TGTGCCAGCAGCCCAGGGGGAAGCACAGATACGCAGTATTTT
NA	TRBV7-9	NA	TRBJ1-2	CASSPRQQRYGYTF	TGTGCCAGCAGCCCTAGACAGCAGCGTTATGGCTACACCTTC
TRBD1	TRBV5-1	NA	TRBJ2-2	CASSSTGTGLREGGELFF	TGCGCCAGCAGCTCCACCGGGACAGGGTTGCGAGAAGGCGGGGAGCTGTTTTTT
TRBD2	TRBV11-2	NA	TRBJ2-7	CASSLGSASGYEQYF	TGTGCCAGCAGCTTAGGGTCGGCTAGCGGCTACGAGCAGTACTTC
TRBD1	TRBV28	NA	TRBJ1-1	CASTKGGLNTEAFF	TGTGCCAGCACCAAAGGGGGCCTGAACACTGAAGCTTTCTTT
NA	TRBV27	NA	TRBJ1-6	CASSLWGPGRSPLHF	TGTGCCAGCAGTTTATGGGGGCCCGGGAGGTCACCCCTCCACTTT
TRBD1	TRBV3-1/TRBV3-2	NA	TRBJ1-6	CASSHVGQGAYNSPLHF	TGTGCCAGCAGCCATGTTGGACAGGGGGCTTATAATTCACCCCTCCACTTT
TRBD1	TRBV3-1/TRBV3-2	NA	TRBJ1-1	CASSQVQGDTEAFF	TGTGCCAGCAGCCAAGTTCAGGGGGACACTGAAGCTTTCTTT
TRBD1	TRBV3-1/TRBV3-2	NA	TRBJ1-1	CASSHSDRGVVEAFF	TGTGCCAGCAGCCACTCCGACAGGGGTGTGGTTGAAGCTTTCTTT
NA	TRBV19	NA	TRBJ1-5	CASSIQLAGNQPQHF	TGTGCCAGTAGTATACAGTTGGCAGGGAATCAGCCCCAGCATTTT
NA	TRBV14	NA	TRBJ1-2	CASSQDRRSGLFF	TGTGCCAGCAGCCAAGATCGTAGGTCAGGATTGTTCTTC
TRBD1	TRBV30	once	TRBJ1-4	CAWSVRTGANEKLFF	TGTGCCTGGAGTGTACGGACAGGAGCTAATGAAAAACTGTTTTTT
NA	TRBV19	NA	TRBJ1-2	CASSRSEAYGYTF	TGTGCCAGTAGTCGCTCCGAGGCCTATGGCTACACCTTC
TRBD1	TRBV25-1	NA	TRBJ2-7	CASSDWDRGQYEQYF	TGTGCCAGCAGTGACTGGGACAGGGGGCAGTACGAGCAGTACTTC
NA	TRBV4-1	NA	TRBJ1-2	CASSRGTSSNYGYTF	TGCGCCAGCAGCCGCGGGACGTCGTCTAACTATGGCTACACCTTC
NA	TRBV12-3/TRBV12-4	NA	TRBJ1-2	CASSFTWGEGYTF	TGTGCCAGCAGTTTTACGTGGGGAGAGGGCTACACCTTC
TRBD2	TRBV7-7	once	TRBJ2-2	CASSLTGGNTGELFF	TGTGCTAGCAGTCTAACGGGGGGGAACACCGGGGAGCTGTTTTTT
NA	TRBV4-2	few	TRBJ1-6	CASSLRDTPNSPLHF	TGTGCCAGCAGCCTAAGGGACACCCCTAATTCACCCCTCCACTTT
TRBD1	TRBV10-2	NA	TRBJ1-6	CASSTPRLRDRGSPLHF	TGCGCCAGCAGCACCCCCCGACTCCGGGACAGGGGTTCACCCCTCCACTTT
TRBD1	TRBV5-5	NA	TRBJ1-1	CASSLTGTGFVEAFF	TGTGCCAGCAGCTTGACTGGGACAGGGTTTGTTGAAGCTTTCTTT
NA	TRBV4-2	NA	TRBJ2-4	CASSQDGAGLAKNIQYF	TGTGCCAGCAGCCAAGATGGGGCGGGATTAGCCAAAAACATTCAGTACTTC
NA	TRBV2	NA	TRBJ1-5	CASSAGRGSNQPQHF	TGTGCCAGCAGTGCGGGGAGGGGGTCTAATCAGCCCCAGCATTTT
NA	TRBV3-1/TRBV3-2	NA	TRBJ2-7	CASSQSTPSVKQYF	TGTGCCAGCAGCCAAAGTACGCCTTCGGTCAAGCAGTACTTC
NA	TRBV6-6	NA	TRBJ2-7	CASSSFSGEQYF	TGTGCCAGCAGTTCCTTTTCGGGGGAGCAGTACTTC
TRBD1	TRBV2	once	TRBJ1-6	CASSETGGAEGSPLHF	TGTGCCAGCAGTGAGACAGGGGGAGCAGAGGGTTCACCCCTCCACTTT
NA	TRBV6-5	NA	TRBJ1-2	CASSPQSDYGYTF	TGTGCCAGCAGTCCACAGAGTGACTATGGCTACACCTTC
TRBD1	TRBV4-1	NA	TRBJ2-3	CASSQVETGGEDTQYF	TGCGCCAGCAGCCAAGTCGAGACAGGGGGCGAGGATACGCAGTATTTT
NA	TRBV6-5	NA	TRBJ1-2	CASRPTGRLDGYTF	TGTGCCAGCAGACCGACGGGAAGATTGGATGGCTACACCTTC
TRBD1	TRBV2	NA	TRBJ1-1	CASTYQPTGGGRMNTEAFF	TGTGCCAGCACCTACCAGCCCACAGGGGGTGGTCGCATGAACACTGAAGCTTTCTTT
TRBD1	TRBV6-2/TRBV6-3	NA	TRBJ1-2	CASSYPTGGAYGYTF	TGTGCCAGCAGTTACCCGACAGGGGGCGCATATGGCTACACCTTC
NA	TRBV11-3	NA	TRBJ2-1	CASSQDSTYNEQFF	TGTGCCAGCAGTCAAGACAGTACCTACAATGAGCAGTTCTTC
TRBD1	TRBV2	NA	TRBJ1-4	CASSGRQGLNEKLFF	TGTGCCAGCAGTGGTAGACAGGGATTAAATGAAAAACTGTTTTTT
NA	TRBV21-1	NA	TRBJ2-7	CASSSPGQNYEQYF	TGTGCCAGCAGTTCTCCGGGACAAAACTACGAGCAGTACTTC
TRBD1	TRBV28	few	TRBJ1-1	CASTLSAGQGFRTEAFF	TGTGCCAGCACCCTCTCGGCGGGACAGGGTTTCCGCACTGAAGCTTTCTTT
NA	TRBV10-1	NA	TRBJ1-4	CASSVGGTNEKLFF	TGCGCCAGCAGTGTCGGAGGGACTAATGAAAAACTGTTTTTT
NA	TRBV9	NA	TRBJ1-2	CASSVEVTPSYGYTF	TGTGCCAGCAGCGTAGAAGTGACCCCTAGCTATGGCTACACCTTC
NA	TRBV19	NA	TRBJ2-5	CASSPNSAVRETQYF	TGTGCCAGTAGTCCAAACTCCGCGGTTCGAGAGACCCAGTACTTC
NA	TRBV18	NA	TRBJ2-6	CASSQNRLQSSGANVLTF	TGTGCCAGCTCACAAAATCGGCTACAGAGCTCTGGGGCCAACGTCCTGACTTTC
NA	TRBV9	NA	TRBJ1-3	CASSVAGVGNTIYF	TGTGCCAGCAGCGTAGCAGGGGTTGGAAACACCATATATTTT
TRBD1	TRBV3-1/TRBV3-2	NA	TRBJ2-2	CASSRQGSGELFF	TGTGCCAGCAGCCGACAGGGATCCGGGGAGCTGTTTTTT
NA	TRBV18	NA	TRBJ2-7	CASSLGQGYEQYF	TGTGCCAGCTCACTAGGGCAGGGCTACGAGCAGTACTTC
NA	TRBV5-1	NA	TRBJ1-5	CASSPGQISNQPQHF	TGCGCCAGCAGCCCCGGACAAATTAGCAATCAGCCCCAGCATTTT
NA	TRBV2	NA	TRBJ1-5	CASSEQGGNQPQHF	TGTGCCAGCAGTGAACAGGGAGGAAATCAGCCCCAGCATTTT
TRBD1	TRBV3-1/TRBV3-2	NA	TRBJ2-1	CASSQERGTALGNEQFF	TGTGCCAGCAGCCAAGAGCGTGGGACAGCCCTAGGGAATGAGCAGTTCTTC